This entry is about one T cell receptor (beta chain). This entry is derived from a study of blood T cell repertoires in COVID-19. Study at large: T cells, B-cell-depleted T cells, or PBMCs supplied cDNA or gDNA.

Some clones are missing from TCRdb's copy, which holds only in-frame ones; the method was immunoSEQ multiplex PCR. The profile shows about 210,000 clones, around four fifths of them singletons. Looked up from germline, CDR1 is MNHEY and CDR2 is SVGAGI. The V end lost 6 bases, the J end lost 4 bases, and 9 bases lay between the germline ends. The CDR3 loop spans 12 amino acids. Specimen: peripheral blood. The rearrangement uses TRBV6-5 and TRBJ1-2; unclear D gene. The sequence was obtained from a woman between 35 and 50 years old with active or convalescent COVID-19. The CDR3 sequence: CASSFGSYGYTF. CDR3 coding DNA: TGTGCCAGCAGCTTTGGGAGCTATGGCTACACCTTC.